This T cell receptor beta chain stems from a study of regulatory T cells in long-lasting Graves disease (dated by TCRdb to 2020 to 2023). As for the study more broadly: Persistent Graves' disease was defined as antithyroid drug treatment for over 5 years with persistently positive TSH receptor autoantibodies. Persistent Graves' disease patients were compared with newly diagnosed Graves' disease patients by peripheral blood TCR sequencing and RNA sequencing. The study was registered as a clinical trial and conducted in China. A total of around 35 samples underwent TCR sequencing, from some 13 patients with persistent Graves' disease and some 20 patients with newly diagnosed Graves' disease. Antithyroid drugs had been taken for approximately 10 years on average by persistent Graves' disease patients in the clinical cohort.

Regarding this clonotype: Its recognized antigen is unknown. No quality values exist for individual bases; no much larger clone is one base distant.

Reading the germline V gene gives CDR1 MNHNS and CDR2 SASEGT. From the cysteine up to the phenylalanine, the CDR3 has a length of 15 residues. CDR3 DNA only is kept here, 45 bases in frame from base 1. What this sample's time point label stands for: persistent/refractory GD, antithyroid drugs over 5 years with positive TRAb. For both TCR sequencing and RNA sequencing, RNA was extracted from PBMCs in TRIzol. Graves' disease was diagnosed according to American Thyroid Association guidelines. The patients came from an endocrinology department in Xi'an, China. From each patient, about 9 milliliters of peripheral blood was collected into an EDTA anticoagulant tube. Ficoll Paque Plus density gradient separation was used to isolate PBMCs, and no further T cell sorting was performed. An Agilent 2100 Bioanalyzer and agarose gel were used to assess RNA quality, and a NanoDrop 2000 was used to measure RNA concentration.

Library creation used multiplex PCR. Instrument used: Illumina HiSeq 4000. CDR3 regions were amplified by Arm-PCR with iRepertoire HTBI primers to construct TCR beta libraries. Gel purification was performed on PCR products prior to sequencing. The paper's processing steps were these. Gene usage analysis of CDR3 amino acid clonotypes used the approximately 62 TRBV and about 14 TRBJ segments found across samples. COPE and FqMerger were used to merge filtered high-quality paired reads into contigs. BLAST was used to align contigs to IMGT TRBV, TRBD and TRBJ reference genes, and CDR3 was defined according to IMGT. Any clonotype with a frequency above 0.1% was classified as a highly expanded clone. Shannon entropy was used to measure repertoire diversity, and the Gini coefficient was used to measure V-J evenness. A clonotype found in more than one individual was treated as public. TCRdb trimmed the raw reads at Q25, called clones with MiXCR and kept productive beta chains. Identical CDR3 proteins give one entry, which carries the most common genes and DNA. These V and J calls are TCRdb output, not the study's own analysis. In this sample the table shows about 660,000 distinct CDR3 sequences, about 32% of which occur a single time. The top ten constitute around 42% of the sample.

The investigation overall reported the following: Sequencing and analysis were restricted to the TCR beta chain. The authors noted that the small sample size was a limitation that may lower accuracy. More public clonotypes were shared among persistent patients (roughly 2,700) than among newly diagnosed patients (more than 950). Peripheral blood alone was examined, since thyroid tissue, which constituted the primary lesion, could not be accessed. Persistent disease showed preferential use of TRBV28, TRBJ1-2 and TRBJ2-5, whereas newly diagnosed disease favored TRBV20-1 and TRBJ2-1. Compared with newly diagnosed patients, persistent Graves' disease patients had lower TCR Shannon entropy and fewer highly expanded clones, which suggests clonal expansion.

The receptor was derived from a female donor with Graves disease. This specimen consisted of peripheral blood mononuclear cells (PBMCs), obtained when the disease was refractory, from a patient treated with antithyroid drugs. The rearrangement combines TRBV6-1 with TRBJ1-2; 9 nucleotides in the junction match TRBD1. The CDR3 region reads CAISLPGQGIYGYTF. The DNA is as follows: TGTGCTATCTCCCTTCCCGGACAGGGGATCTATGGCTACACCTTC.